This entry describes one T cell receptor beta chain. Its antigen remains undetermined. No much larger clonotype is one base removed from it; base qualities were not supplied. Per the germline V gene, MGHDK is the CDR1 and SYGVNS is the CDR2. The germline V and J ends show losses of 2 bases and 2 bases respectively, and no gene match explains 11 bases of the junction. The CDR3 starts with the cysteine, ends with the phenylalanine, and has 19 residues. The retained sequence is limited to the CDR3, 57 bases, with the frame set at the first base. Donors were approximately 42 systemically healthy Caucasian individuals from Russia aged about 6 to 100 years. Approximately 9.3 milliliters of peripheral blood were drawn from each donor into EDTA-treated Vacutainer tubes. Ficoll-Paque density-gradient centrifugation was used to isolate PBMCs, with at least 6 million obtained per sample. Trizol reagent was used to extract total RNA from the PBMCs, yielding at least 5.5 micrograms per sample. Naive CD45RAhigh/CD27high T cell percentages were measured by flow cytometry on a PBMC aliquot from every donor.

Library prep was done by 5' RACE. The sequencer was an Illumina HiSeq 2500. A second PCR of about 6 to 11 cycles was run with a J-beta primer mix and a sample-barcoded 5' primer. A unique molecular identifier was introduced onto each TCR beta cDNA molecule by a template-switch 5' adaptor carrying 12 random nucleotides. At least 2.5 million CDR3-containing paired-end reads were obtained from each sample. All of the RNA was converted into first-strand cDNA using the Mint cDNA synthesis kit, with a TRBC-specific oligonucleotide serving as the primer. Following uracil-DNA glycosylase treatment, all cDNA underwent a first 18-cycle PCR with the universal primers M1SS and BC2_uni_R. As for the original processing: Normalization of each sample was performed by random selection of 1 million high-quality reads, each carrying a distinct molecular identifier. Reads sharing molecular identifiers were discarded rather than binned into consensus sequences. MiTCR, set to a Q25 quality threshold and the strictest error-elimination algorithm, was used for CDR3 identification, clonotype clustering and error correction. A nonparametric unseen species model with Euler transformation was used to estimate a lower bound on total TCR beta diversity. TCRdb reran the public reads through fastp at Q25 and MiXCR, keeping productive beta chains. Each entry is one CDR3 protein sequence, shown with its most common DNA and genes. TCRdb's processing, not the study's, gives the V and J calls here. This sample is represented by some 1.5 million distinct CDR3 sequences; roughly 43% of them were singletons. Clones ranked in the top ten supply more than 4% of the sample.

These data are taken from a study of blood T cells in healthy people across ages (dated by TCRdb to between 2014 and 2017). A note on the overall study: In model experiments, template switching captured roughly one uniquely barcoded TCR beta cDNA molecule for every two T cells. To track age-related changes in TCR beta repertoire diversity, the study relied on deep sequencing normalized with unique cDNA molecular identifiers. The donors were divided into four age groups: young (average approximately 16 years), middle-aged (about 41), aged (approximately 62) and long-lived (nearly 85). Donors of different ages were randomly distributed across sequencing lanes to avoid experimental bias. For two donors (one aged 18 to 30 and one aged 80 or older), the study analyzed two additional independent replicas of 1 million unique cDNA reads from the same blood draw.

Findings and caveats that apply to the study as a whole: Conclusive comparison of naive and antigen-experienced compartments was prevented by the profiling of bulk unsorted PBMCs. Observed TCR beta diversity per million T cells fell roughly linearly with age, and a significant reduction was already apparent by age around 36. Estimates of total diversity based on one million sequenced T cells were regarded as lower bounds and as underestimates. Because the CMV infection status of the donors was unknown, age-related changes in expanded clonotypes may potentially have been confounded. Compared with the aged group, the long-lived group had more naive CD4+ T cells, fewer expanded clones and increased TCR diversity, a pattern suggesting age selection. Observed TCR beta diversity correlated strongly with the percentage of naive T cells measured by flow cytometry.

The sequence joins TRBV25-1 to TRBJ2-3; TRBD2 matches 12 bases in the middle. The sample consisted of blood. The source of this sequence is a woman between 18 and 29 years old in good health. The sequenced DNA: TGTGCCAGCAGTGAACCCTCTAGCGGGAGGGCCCGTATCACAGATACGCAGTATTTT. It encodes CASSEPSSGRARITDTQYF.